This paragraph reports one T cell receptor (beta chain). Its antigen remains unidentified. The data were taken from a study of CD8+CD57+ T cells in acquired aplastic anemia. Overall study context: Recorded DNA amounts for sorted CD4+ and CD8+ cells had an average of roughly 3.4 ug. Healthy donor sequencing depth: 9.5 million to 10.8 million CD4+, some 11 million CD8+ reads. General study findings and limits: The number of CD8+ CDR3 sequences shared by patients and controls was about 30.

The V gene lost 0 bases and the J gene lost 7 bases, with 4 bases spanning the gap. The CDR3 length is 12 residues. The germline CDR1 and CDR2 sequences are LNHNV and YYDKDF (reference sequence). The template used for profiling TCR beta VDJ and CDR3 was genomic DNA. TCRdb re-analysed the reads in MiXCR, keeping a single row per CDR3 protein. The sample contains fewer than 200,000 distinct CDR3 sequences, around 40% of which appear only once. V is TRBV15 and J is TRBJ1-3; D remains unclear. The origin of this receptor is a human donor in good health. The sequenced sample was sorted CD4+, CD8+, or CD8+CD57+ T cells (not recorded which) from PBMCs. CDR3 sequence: CATSRDTNTIYF. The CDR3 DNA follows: TGTGCCACCAGCAGAGATACGAACACCATATATTTT.